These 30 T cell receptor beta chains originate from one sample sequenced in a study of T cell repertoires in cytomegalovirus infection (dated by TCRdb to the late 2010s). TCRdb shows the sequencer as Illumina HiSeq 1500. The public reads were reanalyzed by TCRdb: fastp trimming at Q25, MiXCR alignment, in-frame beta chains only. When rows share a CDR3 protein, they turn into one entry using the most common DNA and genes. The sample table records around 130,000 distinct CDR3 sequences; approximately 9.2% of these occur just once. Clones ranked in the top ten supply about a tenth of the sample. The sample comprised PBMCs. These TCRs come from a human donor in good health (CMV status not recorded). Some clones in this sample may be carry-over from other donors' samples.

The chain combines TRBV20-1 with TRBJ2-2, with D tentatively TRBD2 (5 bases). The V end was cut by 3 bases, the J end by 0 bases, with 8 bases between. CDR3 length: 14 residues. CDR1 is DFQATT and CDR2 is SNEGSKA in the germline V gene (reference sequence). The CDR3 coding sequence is TGCAGTGCTAGTTACGGGACGAACACCGGGGAGCTGTTTTTT. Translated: CSASYGTNTGELFF.

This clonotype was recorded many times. Here the CDR3 reads CASSQEGIYGYTF. The CDR3 DNA sequence: TGCGCCAGCAGCCAAGAGGGAATCTATGGCTACACCTTC. The chain combines TRBV4-1 with TRBJ1-2; D unclear. The germline CDR1 and CDR2 sequences are MGHRA and YSYEKL. Trimming took off 0 bases at V and 4 bases at J, with 6 bases between the two ends. CDR3 length: 13 amino acids.

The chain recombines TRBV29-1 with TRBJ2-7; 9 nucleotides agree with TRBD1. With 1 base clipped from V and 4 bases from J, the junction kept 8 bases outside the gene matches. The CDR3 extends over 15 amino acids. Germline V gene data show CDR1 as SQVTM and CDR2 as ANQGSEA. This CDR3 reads CSVEGEGQGPYEQYF. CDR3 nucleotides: TGCAGCGTTGAAGGGGAGGGACAGGGACCATACGAGCAGTACTTC.

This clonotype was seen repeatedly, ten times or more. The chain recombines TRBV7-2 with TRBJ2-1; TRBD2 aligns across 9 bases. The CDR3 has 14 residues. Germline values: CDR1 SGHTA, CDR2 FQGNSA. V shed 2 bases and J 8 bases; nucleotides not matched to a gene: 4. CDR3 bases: TGTGCCAGCAGCTTACGCGGGGGGGCCGATGAGCAGTTCTTC. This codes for CASSLRGGADEQFF.

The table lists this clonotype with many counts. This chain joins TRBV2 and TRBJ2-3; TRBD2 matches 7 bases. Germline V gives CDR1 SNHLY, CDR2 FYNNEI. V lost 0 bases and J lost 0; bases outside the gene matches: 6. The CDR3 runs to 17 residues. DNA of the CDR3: TGTGCCAGCAGTGAAGCGTATTCGGGGGGAAGCACAGATACGCAGTATTTT. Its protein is CASSEAYSGGSTDTQYF.

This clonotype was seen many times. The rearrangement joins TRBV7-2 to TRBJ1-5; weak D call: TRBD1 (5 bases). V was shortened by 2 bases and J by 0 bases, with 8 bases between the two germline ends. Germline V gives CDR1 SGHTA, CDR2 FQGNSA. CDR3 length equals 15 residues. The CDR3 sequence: CASSLQGYSNQPQHF. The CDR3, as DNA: TGTGCCAGCAGCTTACAGGGTTATAGCAATCAGCCCCAGCATTTT.

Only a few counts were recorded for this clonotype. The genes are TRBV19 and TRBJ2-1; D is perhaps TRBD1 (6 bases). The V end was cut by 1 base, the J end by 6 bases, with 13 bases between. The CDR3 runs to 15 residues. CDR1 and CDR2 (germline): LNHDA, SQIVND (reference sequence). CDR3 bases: TGTGCCAGTAGTATAGTGGGGACATTGGGCAATGAGCAGTTCTTC. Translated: CASSIVGTLGNEQFF.

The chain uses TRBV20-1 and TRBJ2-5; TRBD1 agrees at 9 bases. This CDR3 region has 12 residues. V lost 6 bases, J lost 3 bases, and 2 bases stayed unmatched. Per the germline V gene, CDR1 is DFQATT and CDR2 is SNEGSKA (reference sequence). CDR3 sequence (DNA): TGCAGTGCCAGGACAGGGGAAGAGACCCAGTACTTC. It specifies CSARTGEETQYF.

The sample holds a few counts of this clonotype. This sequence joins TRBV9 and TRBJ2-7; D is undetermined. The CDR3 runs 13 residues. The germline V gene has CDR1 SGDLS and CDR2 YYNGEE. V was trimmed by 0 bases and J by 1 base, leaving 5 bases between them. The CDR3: CASSVDKSYEQYF. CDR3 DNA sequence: TGTGCCAGCAGCGTAGACAAGTCCTACGAGCAGTACTTC.

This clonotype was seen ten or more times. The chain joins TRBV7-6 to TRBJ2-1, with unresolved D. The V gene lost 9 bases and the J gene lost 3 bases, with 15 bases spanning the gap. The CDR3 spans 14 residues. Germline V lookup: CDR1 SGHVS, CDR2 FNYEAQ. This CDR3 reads CASTNPGNYNEQFF. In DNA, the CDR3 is TGTGCCAGTACGAATCCCGGTAACTACAATGAGCAGTTCTTC.

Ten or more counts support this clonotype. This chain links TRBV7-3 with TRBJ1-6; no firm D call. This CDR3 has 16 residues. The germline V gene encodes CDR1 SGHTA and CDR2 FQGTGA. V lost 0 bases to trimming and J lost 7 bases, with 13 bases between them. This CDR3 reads CASSLTEDAINSPLHF. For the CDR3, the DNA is TGTGCCAGCAGCTTAACGGAGGACGCTATCAATTCACCCCTCCACTTT.

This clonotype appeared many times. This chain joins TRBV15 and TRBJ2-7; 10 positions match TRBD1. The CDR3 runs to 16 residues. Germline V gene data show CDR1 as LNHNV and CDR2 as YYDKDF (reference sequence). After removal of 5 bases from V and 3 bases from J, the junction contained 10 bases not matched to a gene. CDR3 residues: CATSSKPGQGYYEQYF. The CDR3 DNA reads TGTGCCACCAGCTCCAAACCGGGACAGGGGTACTACGAGCAGTACTTC.

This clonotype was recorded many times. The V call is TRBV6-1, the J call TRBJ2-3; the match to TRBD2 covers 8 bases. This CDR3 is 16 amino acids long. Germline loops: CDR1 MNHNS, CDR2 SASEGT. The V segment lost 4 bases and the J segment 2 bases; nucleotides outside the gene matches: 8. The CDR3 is CASSATSGGITDTQYF. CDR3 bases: TGTGCCAGCAGTGCCACCAGCGGGGGCATCACAGATACGCAGTATTTT.

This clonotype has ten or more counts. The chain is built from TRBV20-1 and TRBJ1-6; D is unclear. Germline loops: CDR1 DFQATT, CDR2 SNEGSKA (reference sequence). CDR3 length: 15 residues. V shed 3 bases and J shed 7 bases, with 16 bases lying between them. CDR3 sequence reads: CSARGPSGLNSPLHF. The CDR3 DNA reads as TGCAGTGCTAGGGGTCCCTCGGGCCTGAATTCACCCCTCCACTTT.

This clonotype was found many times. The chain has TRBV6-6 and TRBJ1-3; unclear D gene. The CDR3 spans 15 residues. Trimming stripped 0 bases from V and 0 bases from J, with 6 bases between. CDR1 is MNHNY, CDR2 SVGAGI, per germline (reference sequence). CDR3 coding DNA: TGTGCCAGCAGTTACTCCCCGATCTCTGGAAACACCATATATTTT. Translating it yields CASSYSPISGNTIYF.

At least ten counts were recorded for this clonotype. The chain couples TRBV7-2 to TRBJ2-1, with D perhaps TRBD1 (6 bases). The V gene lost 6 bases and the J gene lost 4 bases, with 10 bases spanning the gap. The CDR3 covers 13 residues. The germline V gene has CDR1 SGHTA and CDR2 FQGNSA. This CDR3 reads CASRSDRYNEQFF. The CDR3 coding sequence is TGTGCCAGCAGATCAGACAGGTACAATGAGCAGTTCTTC.

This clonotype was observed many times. The CDR3 sequence: CASSSGKSYEQYF. The CDR3 DNA follows: TGCGCCAGCAGCTCCGGGAAGTCCTACGAGCAGTACTTC. V is TRBV5-1 and J is TRBJ2-7; TRBD2 is a possible D gene (5 bases). The CDR3 loop spans 13 amino acids. Germline V gene sequence: CDR1 SGHRS, CDR2 YFSETQ. Deletions cut 3 bases from V and 1 base from J, with 8 bases between.

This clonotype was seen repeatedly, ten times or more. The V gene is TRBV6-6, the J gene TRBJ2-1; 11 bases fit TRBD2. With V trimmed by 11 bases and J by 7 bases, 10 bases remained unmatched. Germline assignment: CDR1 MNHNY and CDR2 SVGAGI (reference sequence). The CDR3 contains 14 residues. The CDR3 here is CASRLAGGGNEQFF. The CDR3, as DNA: TGTGCCTCCCGGCTAGCGGGGGGTGGGAATGAGCAGTTCTTC.

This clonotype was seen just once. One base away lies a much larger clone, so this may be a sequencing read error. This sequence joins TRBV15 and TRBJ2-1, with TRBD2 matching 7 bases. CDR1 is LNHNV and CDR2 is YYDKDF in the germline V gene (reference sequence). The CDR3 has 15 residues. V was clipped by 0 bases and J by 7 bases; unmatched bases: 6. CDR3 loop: CATSREGGSRNEQFF. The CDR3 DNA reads TGTGCCACCAGCAGAGAGGGGGGGTCAAGGAATGAGCAGTTCTTC.

CDR3 loop: CASSRGQGVREQFF. CDR3 DNA sequence: TGTGCCAGCAGCCGTGGACAGGGGGTACGTGAGCAGTTCTTC. The V call is TRBV12-3 or TRBV12-4, the J call TRBJ2-1; TRBD1 matches at 10 bases. The CDR3 runs to 14 residues. The V and J ends lost 6 bases and 9 bases, in that order; junction bases with no gene match: 8.

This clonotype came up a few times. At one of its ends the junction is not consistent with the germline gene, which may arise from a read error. The CDR3 loop reads CASSSGVPNSEAFF. CDR3 DNA: TGCGCCAGCAGCTCAGGGGTCCCCAACAGTGAAGCTTTCTTT. The chain uses TRBV5-1 and TRBJ1-1; tentative D call: TRBD1 (6 bases). The CDR3 runs to 14 residues. Germline CDR1 SGHRS, CDR2 YFSETQ.

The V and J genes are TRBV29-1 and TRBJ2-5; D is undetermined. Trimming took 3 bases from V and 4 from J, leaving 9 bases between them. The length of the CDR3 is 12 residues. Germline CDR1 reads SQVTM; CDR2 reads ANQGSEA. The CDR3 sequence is CSVEVVLETQYF. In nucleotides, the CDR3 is TGCAGCGTTGAGGTGGTATTAGAGACCCAGTACTTC.

In nucleotides, the CDR3 is TGCAGTGTTTTTGGGGGAGGCAATCAGCCCCAGCATTTT. Translation gives CSVFGGGNQPQHF. The gene calls are TRBV20-1 and TRBJ1-5; tentatively, D is TRBD1 (5 bases). CDR3 length equals 13 residues. Germline-derived CDR1 and CDR2 are DFQATT and SNEGSKA (reference sequence). V was trimmed by 7 bases and J by 2 bases, leaving 12 bases between them.

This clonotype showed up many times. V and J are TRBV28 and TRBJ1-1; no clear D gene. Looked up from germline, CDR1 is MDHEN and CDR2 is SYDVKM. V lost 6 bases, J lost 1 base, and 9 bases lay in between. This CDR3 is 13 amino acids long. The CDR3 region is CASSLPGNTEAFF. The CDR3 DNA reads TGTGCCAGCAGCTTACCCGGGAACACTGAAGCTTTCTTT.

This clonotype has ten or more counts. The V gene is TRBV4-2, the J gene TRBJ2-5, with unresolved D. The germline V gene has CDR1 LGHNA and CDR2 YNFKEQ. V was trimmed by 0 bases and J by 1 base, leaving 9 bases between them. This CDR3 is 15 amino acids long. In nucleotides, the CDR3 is TGTGCCAGCAGCCAAGAGGAGCGTCTCCAAGAGACCCAGTACTTC. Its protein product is CASSQEERLQETQYF.

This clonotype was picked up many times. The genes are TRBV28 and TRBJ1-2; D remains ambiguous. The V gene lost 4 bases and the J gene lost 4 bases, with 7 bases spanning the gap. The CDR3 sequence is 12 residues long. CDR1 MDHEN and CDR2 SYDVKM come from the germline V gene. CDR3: CASSSGIYGYTF. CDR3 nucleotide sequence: TGTGCCAGCAGTTCTGGGATCTATGGCTACACCTTC.

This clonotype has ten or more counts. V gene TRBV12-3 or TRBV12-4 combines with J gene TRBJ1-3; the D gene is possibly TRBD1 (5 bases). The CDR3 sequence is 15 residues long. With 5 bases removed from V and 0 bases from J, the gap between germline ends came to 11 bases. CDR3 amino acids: CASSDPGSSGNTIYF. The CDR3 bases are TGTGCCAGCAGTGATCCAGGGTCCTCTGGAAACACCATATATTTT.

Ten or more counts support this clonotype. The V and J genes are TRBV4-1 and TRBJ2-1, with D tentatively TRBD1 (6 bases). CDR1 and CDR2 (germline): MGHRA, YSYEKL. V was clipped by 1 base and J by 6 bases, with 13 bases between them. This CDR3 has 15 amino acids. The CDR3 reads CASSQVVGARNEQFF. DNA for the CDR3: TGCGCCAGCAGCCAAGTTGTGGGGGCGCGCAATGAGCAGTTCTTC.

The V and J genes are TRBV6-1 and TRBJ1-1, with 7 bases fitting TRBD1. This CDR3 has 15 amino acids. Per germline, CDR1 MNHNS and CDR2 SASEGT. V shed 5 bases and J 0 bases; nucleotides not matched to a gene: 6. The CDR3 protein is CASSRKTGVNTEAFF. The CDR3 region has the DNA TGTGCCAGCAGTCGGAAAACAGGGGTGAACACTGAAGCTTTCTTT.

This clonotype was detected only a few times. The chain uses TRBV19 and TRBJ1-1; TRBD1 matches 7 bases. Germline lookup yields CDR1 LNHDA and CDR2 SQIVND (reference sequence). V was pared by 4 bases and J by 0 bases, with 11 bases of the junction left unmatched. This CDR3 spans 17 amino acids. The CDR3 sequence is CASSNPGRGTMNTEAFF. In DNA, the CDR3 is TGTGCCAGTAGTAATCCTGGCAGGGGGACCATGAACACTGAAGCTTTCTTT.